This T cell receptor (beta chain) was found in a study of T-cell reconstitution after alpha-beta-depleted transplantation in children. General observations from the study: T-cell counts and diversity at one year post-transplant came mainly from newly produced T cells. Reportedly, alpha-beta T cells present about two months post-transplant originated from several hundred expanded clones of graft origin.

As to this clonotype: Its antigen is not known.

A TCRbeta library incorporating unique molecular identifiers was prepared. TCRdb itself ran the PCR reads through MiXCR, one entry per CDR3 protein. The sample lists about a million distinct CDR3 sequences, about 29% occurring once. Sequenced material: PBMCs, mostly from graft donor cells, taken 360 days after TCRalphabeta/CD19-depleted stem cell transplant. The sequence derives from a boy in the first two years of life who had a stem cell transplant for SCID, so the T cells may come from the graft donor.

CDR3 protein: CASSLALAGEYEQYF. The CDR3 DNA is TGTGCCAGCAGTTTAGCGTTGGCAGGAGAGTACGAGCAGTACTTC. The V and J genes are TRBV12-3 or TRBV12-4 and TRBJ2-7; D ambiguous. The CDR3 is 15 residues long. Between the trimmed V and J ends, which lost 0 bases and 4 bases, there was a span of 13 bases.